These 21 T cell receptor beta chains were sequenced from one sample in a study of T cell responses to AZD1222 COVID-19 vaccine (dated by TCRdb to 2020 to 2023). Sample time point, as interpreted from the label and publication: baseline before first vaccination. Library preparation was by the immunoSEQ multiplex PCR assay. This is the immuneACCESS table as TCRdb keeps it, with only in-frame sequences that have V and J called. A part of the clones is gone; compared with another copy, unresolved V genes explain less than half, and the rest is unexplained. Across this sample there are around 120,000 clones, with about 90% seen only once. The top ten constitute roughly 13% of the sample. Specimen: peripheral blood, collected on day 0 of AZD1222 vaccination. Every receptor here comes from an adult in good health.

V and J are TRBV11-2 and TRBJ2-2; D is perhaps TRBD2 (5 bases). There are 14 residues in the CDR3. Trimming removed 5 bases at V and 4 bases at J, with 11 bases between. Germline V lookup: CDR1 SGHAT, CDR2 FQNNGV. The chain's CDR3 is CASSLAAATGELFF. CDR3 bases: TGTGCCAGCAGCCTAGCAGCAGCCACCGGGGAGCTGTTTTTT.

The rearrangement links TRBV6-5 to TRBJ1-2; D remains ambiguous. Trimming cost V 5 bases and J 2 bases, with 15 bases left between them. CDR3 size: 15 residues. The germline V gene has CDR1 MNHEY and CDR2 SVGAGI. The CDR3 DNA follows: TGTGCCAGCAGTCGGACTACCACAGAGAACTATGGCTACACCTTC. This gives the protein CASSRTTTENYGYTF.

This chain connects TRBV19 to TRBJ1-1; maybe TRBD1 (6 bases). The CDR3 sequence is 14 residues long. Trimming stripped 6 bases from V and 0 bases from J, with 11 bases between. Germline loops: CDR1 LNHDA, CDR2 SQIVND (reference sequence). CDR3 sequence (DNA): TGTGCCAGTAGGACAGGTACAATGAACACTGAAGCTTTCTTT. Encoded protein: CASRTGTMNTEAFF. The whole variable domain, remainder taken from reference TRBV19 and TRBJ1-1, is DGGITQSPKYLFRKEGQNVTLSCEQNLNHDAMYWYRQDPGQGLRLIYYSQIVNDFQKGDIAEGYSVSREKKESFPLTVTSAQKNPTAFYLCASRTGTMNTEAFFGQGTRLTVV.

J is TRBJ1-2 and V is TRBV5-6, with TRBD1 identical over 7 bases. CDR1 SGHDT and CDR2 YYEEEE come from the germline V gene. The CDR3 covers 13 residues. The trim removed 8 bases at V and 8 bases at J, leaving 12 bases unmatched. The CDR3 DNA reads as TGTGCCAGTGAAAGGGGGCGGGCAAGGGGCTACACCTTC. Translation gives CASERGRARGYTF.

V is TRBV4-3 and J is TRBJ1-5; D gene ambiguous. The germline V gene encodes CDR1 LGHNA and CDR2 YSLEER. V lost 5 bases, J lost 2 bases, and 10 bases lay in between. CDR3 length equals 14 residues. The CDR3 DNA reads TGCGCCAGCAGCTTATCGAGGGGCAATCAGCCCCAGCATTTT. This translates into CASSLSRGNQPQHF.

The chain combines TRBV4-3 with TRBJ1-1; the D is unclear. V was pared by 1 base and J by 4 bases, with 13 bases between. This CDR3 has 15 residues. Germline V gene sequence: CDR1 LGHNA, CDR2 YSLEER. The CDR3, as DNA: TGCGCCAGCAGCCAAGGCGCGACCGGCTTCACTGAAGCTTTCTTT. This encodes CASSQGATGFTEAFF.

The V call is TRBV7-2, the J call TRBJ1-1; a weak D match, TRBD1 (6 bases). The germline gives CDR1 SGHTA, CDR2 FQGNSA. This CDR3 is 14 amino acids long. Trimming removed 5 bases at V and 5 bases at J, with 15 bases between. CDR3 in DNA: TGTGCCAGCAGCAAGAACAGGGATGGAACTGAAGCTTTCTTT. Residues: CASSKNRDGTEAFF.

This sequence joins TRBV28 and TRBJ2-1, with 7 bases that match TRBD2. J was trimmed by 2 bases and V by 3 bases; bases with no gene match: 4. Germline loops: CDR1 MDHEN, CDR2 SYDVKM. The CDR3 contains 15 residues. The CDR3: CASSFVAGTYNEQFF. In DNA form, the CDR3 reads TGTGCCAGCAGTTTTGTAGCGGGTACCTACAATGAGCAGTTCTTC.

V is TRBV19 and J is TRBJ1-1; 7 bases agree with TRBD1. This CDR3 has 13 amino acids. Per germline, CDR1 LNHDA and CDR2 SQIVND (reference sequence). Unmatched junction bases numbered 5, after V lost 8 bases and J lost 2 bases. In DNA, the CDR3 is TGTGCCAGTTCCGGGACAGATAACACTGAAGCTTTCTTT. Encoded protein: CASSGTDNTEAFF.

The J gene is TRBJ1-2, the V gene TRBV10-3; D not certain. Trimming removed 2 bases at V and 6 bases at J, with 19 bases between. Germline V lookup: CDR1 ENHRY, CDR2 SYGVKD. The CDR3 consists of 16 residues. This CDR3 reads CAISEPPALRSHGYTF. The CDR3 bases are TGTGCCATCAGTGAGCCGCCAGCTTTAAGGAGTCATGGCTACACCTTC.

The V and J genes are TRBV29-1 and TRBJ2-7; D is ambiguous. In germline, CDR1 is SQVTM, CDR2 ANQGSEA. This CDR3 is built from 10 residues. V lost 4 bases to trimming and J lost 6 bases, with 7 bases between them. The CDR3, as DNA: TGCAGCGTTGCGAATGGCGAGCAGTACTTC. Translated: CSVANGEQYF.

The chain couples TRBV4-3 to TRBJ1-1; D call uncertain. The V end was cut by 0 bases, the J end by 6 bases, with 17 bases between. The CDR3 extends over 16 amino acids. The germline V gene has CDR1 LGHNA and CDR2 YSLEER. DNA for the CDR3: TGCGCCAGCAGCCAAGACGGGTCTTTGGGCCAGTCTGAAGCTTTCTTT. Its protein is CASSQDGSLGQSEAFF.

CDR3 in DNA: TGTGCCAGCTCACTCCAGGACAGGCCCAACTATGGCTACACCTTC. Its translation: CASSLQDRPNYGYTF. The chain couples TRBV18 to TRBJ1-2; 7 nucleotides match TRBD1. The V and J ends lost 4 bases and 2 bases, in that order; junction bases with no gene match: 7. The germline V gene encodes CDR1 KGHSH and CDR2 LQKENI. The CDR3 runs to 15 residues. Full variable domain (rest looked up from reference TRBV18 and TRBJ1-2): NAGVMQNPRHLVRRRGQEARLRCSPMKGHSHVYWYRQLPEEGLKFMVYLQKENIIDESGMPKERFSAEFPKEGPSILRIQQVVRGDSAAYFCASSLQDRPNYGYTFGSGTRLTVV.

V is TRBV12-3 or TRBV12-4 and J is TRBJ1-1, with unresolved D. The CDR3 consists of 11 residues. Trimming removed 7 bases at V and 10 bases at J, with 13 bases between. This CDR3 is CASTLGIGAFF. CDR3 in DNA: TGTGCCAGCACACTGGGGATCGGAGCTTTCTTT.

The J gene is TRBJ2-1, the V gene TRBV30; TRBD2 aligns across 7 bases. Germline trimming cut 3 bases from V and 5 bases from J; bases unmatched to any gene: 10. The CDR3 length is 15 residues. Germline V gene sequence: CDR1 GTSNPN, CDR2 SVGIG (reference sequence). This chain's CDR3 is CAWSSLLAGDNEQFF. The CDR3 DNA reads as TGTGCCTGGAGCTCCCTCCTGGCGGGAGACAATGAGCAGTTCTTC.

This clone appeared a single time. V gene TRBV28 combines with J gene TRBJ1-1, with 7 bases that match TRBD1. V lost 7 bases to trimming and J lost 4 bases; unmatched junction nucleotides: 9. Germline values: CDR1 MDHEN, CDR2 SYDVKM. The CDR3 has 14 residues. CDR3 coding DNA: TGTGCCAGCACTGTAGACAGGGCGACCACTGAAGCTTTCTTT. Its protein product is CASTVDRATTEAFF.

V usage is TRBV12-3 or TRBV12-4 and J usage is TRBJ1-1; D gene uncertain. The length of the CDR3 is 13 residues. Trimming pared 9 bases from V and 0 bases from J, leaving 11 bases between. The CDR3 nucleotides read TGTGCCAGTCGAGCCTACATGAACACTGAAGCTTTCTTT. The encoded protein is CASRAYMNTEAFF.

The rearrangement uses TRBV4-1 and TRBJ2-7, with 7 bases aligning to TRBD1. The V gene end was trimmed by 3 bases and the J gene end by 0 bases; junction bases not matched to a gene: 8. Germline CDR1 reads MGHRA; CDR2 reads YSYEKL. This CDR3 has 16 amino acids. The CDR3 reads CASSQGDSVLSYEQYF. The CDR3, as DNA: TGCGCCAGCAGCCAGGGGGACAGCGTACTCTCCTACGAGCAGTACTTC.

The chain is built from TRBV7-9 and TRBJ2-3, with D perhaps TRBD2 (5 bases). V was shortened by 5 bases and J by 0 bases, with 12 bases between the two germline ends. The CDR3 consists of 15 residues. Germline CDR1 and CDR2: SEHNR and FQNEAQ (reference sequence). CDR3 residues: CASSRGRYSTDTQYF. CDR3 bases: TGTGCCAGCAGCCGAGGGCGATATAGCACAGATACGCAGTATTTT.

The chain uses TRBV10-3 and TRBJ1-5, with 9 bases matching TRBD1. Germline CDR1 reads ENHRY; CDR2 reads SYGVKD. The V segment lost 6 bases and the J segment 4 bases; nucleotides outside the gene matches: 4. This CDR3 is 14 amino acids long. CDR3 coding DNA: TGTGCCATCAGGGACGGGACAGGGAATCAGCCCCAGCATTTT. Its protein is CAIRDGTGNQPQHF.

The CDR3 bases are TGTGCCAGCAGATCCGGACAGGGGAAGAATTCACCCCTCCACTTT. Translating it yields CASRSGQGKNSPLHF. The chain recombines TRBV28 with TRBJ1-6; 9 bases are a match to TRBD1. The CDR3 runs 15 residues. CDR1 is MDHEN, CDR2 SYDVKM, per germline. V shed 6 bases and J 7 bases; nucleotides not matched to a gene: 7.